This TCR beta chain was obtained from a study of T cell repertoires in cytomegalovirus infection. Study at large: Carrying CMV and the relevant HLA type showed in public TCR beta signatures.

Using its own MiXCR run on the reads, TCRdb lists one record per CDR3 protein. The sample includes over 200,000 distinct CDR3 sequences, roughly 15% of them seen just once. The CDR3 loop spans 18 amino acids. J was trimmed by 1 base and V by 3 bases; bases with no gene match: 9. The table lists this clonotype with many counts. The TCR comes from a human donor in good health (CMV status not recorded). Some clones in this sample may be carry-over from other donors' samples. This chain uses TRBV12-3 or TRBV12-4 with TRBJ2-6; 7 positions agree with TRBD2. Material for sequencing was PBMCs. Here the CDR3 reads CASSFWRGSSSGANVLTF. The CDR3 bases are TGTGCCAGCAGTTTCTGGCGGGGGTCTTCATCTGGGGCCAACGTCCTGACTTTC.